The sequence of this T cell receptor beta chain was determined in a study of shared clonotypes between healthy human individuals. Study-wide results and limits: Sequencing depth was expected to influence donor clonotype sharing. Memory subsets had estimated richness that was generally smaller than that of naive subsets.

To note about this clone: What it binds is not known.

Into CD45RA+ naive and CD45RA-negative memory subsets, the CD4+ cells were split. Sequenced by immunoSEQ multiplex PCR; TCRdb stores in-frame clones only, minus some. Altogether approximately 1.4 million clones are present, approximately 98% being singletons, with the ten largest covering 0.4% to 0.55%. The length of the CDR3 is 17 residues. The ends were cut back, 4 bases at V and 0 bases at J, with 18 bases in the middle. CDR1 is SGHDN, CDR2 FVKESK, per germline. The receptor was derived from a young man in good health. Sequencing used naive CD4+ T cells sorted from blood. Subset described: CD45RA+ positively selected. This chain connects TRBV14 to TRBJ2-5; tentatively, D is TRBD1 or TRBD2 (5 bases each). CDR3 residues: CASSPKRGRAYQETQYF. CDR3 coding DNA: TGTGCCAGCAGCCCGAAGAGGGGTAGGGCCTACCAAGAGACCCAGTACTTC.